Listed below are T cell receptor beta chains from one sample, sequenced in a study of molecular identifiers for immune sequencing clone quantification. In TCRdb, the PCR reads were re-called with MiXCR into one record per CDR3 protein. The sample includes hundreds of thousands of distinct CDR3 sequences, around a fifth of them seen just once. Sequenced input: naive CD8+ T cells from blood, with Jurkat cell RNA spiked in. Every receptor here comes from a human donor in good health. Some libraries in this study had Jurkat cell RNA spiked in. The CDR3 runs from the conserved cysteine through the conserved F or W. A D gene is named only where the DNA matches it firmly. For some rows the clone size is stated as once, few or many, or as a class when expanded; others skip it.

>many|TRBV4-3|TRBJ1-1|NA
CASSQDTANTEAFF
TGCGCCAGCAGCCAAGATACGGCTAACACTGAAGCTTTCTTT
>many|TRBV14|TRBJ2-3|TRBD2
CASSQEIAGLAYTQYF
TGTGCCAGCAGCCAAGAGATTGCGGGACTAGCATATACGCAGTATTTT
>many|TRBV6-6|TRBJ2-3|NA
CASRGGRGAGTDTQYF
TGTGCCAGCAGGGGGGGGAGGGGGGCCGGCACAGATACGCAGTATTTT
>many|TRBV5-8|TRBJ2-1|NA
CASSFGTSRARFF
TGTGCCAGCAGCTTTGGGACCAGTCGAGCACGGTTCTTC
>few|TRBV27|TRBJ2-7|NA
CASSPGSYSSYEQYF
TGTGCCAGCAGCCCCGGATCCTACAGCTCCTACGAGCAGTACTTC
>many|TRBV28|TRBJ2-7|TRBD1
CASSTTGGGYEQYF
TGTGCCAGCAGTACTACAGGGGGCGGGTACGAGCAGTACTTC
>many|TRBV7-6|TRBJ1-4|TRBD1
CASSLRTGSEKLFF
TGTGCCAGCAGCCTCCGGACAGGGAGTGAAAAACTGTTTTTT
>many|TRBV30|TRBJ1-1|NA
CAWSVQGAEAFF
TGTGCCTGGAGTGTGCAAGGGGCTGAAGCTTTCTTT
>NA|TRBV7-6|TRBJ2-3|TRBD2
CASSLELAGGLTDTQYF
TGTGCCAGCAGCTTAGAACTAGCGGGAGGGCTAACAGATACGCAGTATTTT
>few|TRBV3-1|TRBJ2-7|NA
CASSQDYSARDYEQYF
TGTGCCAGCAGCCAAGATTATTCGGCAAGAGACTACGAGCAGTACTTC
>few|TRBV13|TRBJ2-7|TRBD2
CASSSAGTSGDPEQYF
TGTGCCAGCAGCTCGGCCGGGACTAGCGGGGATCCCGAGCAGTACTTC
>many|TRBV5-6|TRBJ1-4|NA
CASSGGSEKLFF
TGTGCCAGCAGCGGGGGATCTGAAAAACTGTTTTTT
>few|TRBV28|TRBJ2-5|TRBD2
CASSSPPSGRGETQYF
TGTGCCAGCAGTTCTCCCCCCAGCGGGAGGGGGGAGACCCAGTACTTC
>few|TRBV3-1|TRBJ2-7|TRBD2
CASSPTSGRTHEQYF
TGTGCCAGCAGCCCGACTAGCGGGAGGACCCACGAGCAGTACTTC
>NA|TRBV7-8|TRBJ1-2|NA
CASSLVPENYGYTF
TGTGCCAGCAGCTTAGTGCCGGAGAACTATGGCTACACCTTC
>few|TRBV3-1|TRBJ2-2|NA
CASSQDLPAVNTGELFF
TGTGCCAGCAGCCAAGATCTTCCGGCAGTGAACACCGGGGAGCTGTTTTTT
>many|TRBV7-2|TRBJ2-6|NA
CASSPVSSSGANVLTF
TGTGCCAGCAGCCCCGTTAGTAGCTCTGGGGCCAACGTCCTGACTTTC
>many|TRBV7-9|TRBJ2-1|NA
CASSLVVPGTEQFF
TGTGCCAGCAGCTTAGTGGTACCGGGAACTGAGCAGTTCTTC
>few|TRBV6-2/TRBV6-3|TRBJ2-3|NA
CASTQLHATDTQYF
TGTGCCAGCACCCAGCTCCACGCCACAGATACGCAGTATTTT
>NA|TRBV12-3/TRBV12-4|TRBJ2-7|TRBD2
CASKEGLAGGQGSYEQYF
TGTGCCAGCAAGGAGGGACTAGCGGGGGGGCAGGGATCCTACGAGCAGTACTTC
>many|TRBV28|TRBJ2-7|NA
CASSPGEGAQEQYF
TGTGCCAGCAGCCCCGGGGAGGGGGCACAGGAGCAGTACTTC
>NA|TRBV4-1|TRBJ1-1|NA
CASSQVWGGEVRSEAFF
TGCGCCAGCAGCCAAGTTTGGGGCGGCGAGGTTCGATCTGAAGCTTTCTTT
>few|TRBV4-3|TRBJ2-7|NA
CASSQDPGRLNEQYF
TGCGCCAGCAGCCAAGATCCGGGCAGGTTAAACGAGCAGTACTTC
>many|TRBV7-9|TRBJ2-2|NA
CASSLYRSLDGELFF
TGTGCCAGCAGCTTGTACAGGTCTCTTGACGGGGAGCTGTTTTTT
>once|TRBV12-3/TRBV12-4|TRBJ1-2|NA
CASSSPVQGNHGYTF
TGTGCCAGCAGCTCCCCGGTCCAGGGCAACCATGGCTACACCTTC
>many|TRBV12-3/TRBV12-4|TRBJ2-6|NA
CASSASGSGANVLTF
TGTGCCAGCAGCGCCTCTGGCTCTGGGGCCAACGTCCTGACTTTC
>NA|TRBV9|TRBJ1-1|NA
CASSVGGDARAFF
TGTGCCAGCAGCGTAGGAGGTGACGCCCGAGCTTTCTTT
>NA|TRBV7-9|TRBJ1-5|NA
CASSSDVPSRGNQPQHF
TGTGCCAGCAGCTCCGACGTCCCTAGCCGGGGCAATCAGCCCCAGCATTTT
>NA|TRBV7-3|TRBJ2-1|TRBD2
CASSLAGGSSYNVQFF
TGTGCCAGCAGCCTGGCGGGCGGGAGCTCCTACAATGTGCAGTTCTTC
>many|TRBV12-3/TRBV12-4|TRBJ1-2|NA
CASSPLAEDF
TGTGCCAGCAGTCCGTTAGCGGAGGACTTC
>many|TRBV28|TRBJ1-4|NA
CASGTWASNEKLFF
TGTGCCAGCGGAACGTGGGCCAGTAATGAAAAACTGTTTTTT